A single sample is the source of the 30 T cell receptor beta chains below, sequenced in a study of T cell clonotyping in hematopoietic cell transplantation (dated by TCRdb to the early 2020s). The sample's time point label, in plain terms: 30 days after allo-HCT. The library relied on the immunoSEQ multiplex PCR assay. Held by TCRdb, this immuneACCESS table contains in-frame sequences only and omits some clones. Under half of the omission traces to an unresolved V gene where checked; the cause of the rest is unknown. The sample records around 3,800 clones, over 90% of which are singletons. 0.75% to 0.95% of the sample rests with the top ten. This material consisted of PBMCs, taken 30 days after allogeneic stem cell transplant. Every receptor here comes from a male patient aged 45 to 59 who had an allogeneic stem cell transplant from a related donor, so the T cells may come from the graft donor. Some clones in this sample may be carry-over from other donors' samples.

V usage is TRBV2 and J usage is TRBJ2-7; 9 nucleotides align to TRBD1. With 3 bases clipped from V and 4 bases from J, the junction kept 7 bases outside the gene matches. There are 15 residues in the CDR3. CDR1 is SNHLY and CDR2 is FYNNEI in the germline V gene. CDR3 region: CASSDMGQGVYEQYF. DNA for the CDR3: TGTGCCAGCAGTGATATGGGACAGGGAGTGTACGAGCAGTACTTC.

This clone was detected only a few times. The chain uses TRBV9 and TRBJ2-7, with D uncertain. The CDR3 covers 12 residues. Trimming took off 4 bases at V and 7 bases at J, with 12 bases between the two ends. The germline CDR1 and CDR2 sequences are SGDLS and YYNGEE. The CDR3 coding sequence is TGTGCCAGCAGCTACCCCGGTGGGGAGCAGTACTTC. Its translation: CASSYPGGEQYF. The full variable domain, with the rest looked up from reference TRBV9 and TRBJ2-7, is DSGVTQTPKHLITATGQRVTLRCSPRSGDLSVYWYQQSLDQGLQFLIQYYNGEERAKGNILERFSAQQFPDLHSELNLSSLELGDSALYFCASSYPGGEQYFGPGTRLTVT.

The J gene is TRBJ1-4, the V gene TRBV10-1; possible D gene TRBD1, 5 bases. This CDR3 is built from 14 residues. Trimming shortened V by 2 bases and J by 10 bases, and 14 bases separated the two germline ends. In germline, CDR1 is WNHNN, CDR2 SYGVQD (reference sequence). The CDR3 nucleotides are TGCGCCAGCAGTGAGAGGCGGACACGGGGAAAACTGTTTTTT. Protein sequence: CASSERRTRGKLFF.

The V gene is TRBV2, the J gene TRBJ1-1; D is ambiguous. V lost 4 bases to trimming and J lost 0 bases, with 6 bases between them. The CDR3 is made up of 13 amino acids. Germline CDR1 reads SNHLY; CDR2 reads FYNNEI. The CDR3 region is CASSGEMNTEAFF. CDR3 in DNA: TGTGCCAGCAGTGGCGAGATGAACACTGAAGCTTTCTTT. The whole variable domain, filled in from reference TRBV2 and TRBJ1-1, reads EPEVTQTPSHQVTQMGQEVILRCVPISNHLYFYWYRQILGQKVEFLVSFYNNEISEKSEIFDDQFSVERPDGSNFTLKIRSTKLEDSAMYFCASSGEMNTEAFFGQGTRLTVV.

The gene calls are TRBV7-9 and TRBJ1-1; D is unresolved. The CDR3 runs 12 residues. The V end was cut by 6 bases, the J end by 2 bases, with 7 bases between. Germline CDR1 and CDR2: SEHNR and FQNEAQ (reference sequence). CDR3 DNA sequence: TGTGCCAGCAGAAATAGTAACACTGAAGCTTTCTTT. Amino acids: CASRNSNTEAFF.

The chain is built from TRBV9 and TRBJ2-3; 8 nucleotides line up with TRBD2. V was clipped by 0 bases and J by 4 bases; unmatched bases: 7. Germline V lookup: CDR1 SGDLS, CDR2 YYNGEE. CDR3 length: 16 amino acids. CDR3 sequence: CASSVGSGSVSDTQYF. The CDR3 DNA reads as TGTGCCAGCAGCGTAGGGAGCGGGAGTGTATCAGATACGCAGTATTTT. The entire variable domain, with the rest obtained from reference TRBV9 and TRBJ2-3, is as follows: DSGVTQTPKHLITATGQRVTLRCSPRSGDLSVYWYQQSLDQGLQFLIQYYNGEERAKGNILERFSAQQFPDLHSELNLSSLELGDSALYFCASSVGSGSVSDTQYFGPGTRLTVL.

CDR3 in DNA: TGCGCCAGCAGCCCGCCGGGGGGGTTTGGCTACACCTTC. This sequence encodes CASSPPGGFGYTF. V is TRBV4-1 and J is TRBJ1-2; TRBD1 is a possible D gene (5 bases). Germline loops: CDR1 MGHRA, CDR2 YSYEKL. V was cut by 4 bases and J by 7 bases, with 13 bases left in between. CDR3 length: 13 amino acids.

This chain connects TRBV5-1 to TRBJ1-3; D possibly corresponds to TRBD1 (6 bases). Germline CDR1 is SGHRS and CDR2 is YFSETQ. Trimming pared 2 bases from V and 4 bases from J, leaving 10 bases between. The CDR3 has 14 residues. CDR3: CASSFTGRGNTIYF. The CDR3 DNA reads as TGCGCCAGCAGCTTCACAGGGAGAGGAAACACCATATATTTT.

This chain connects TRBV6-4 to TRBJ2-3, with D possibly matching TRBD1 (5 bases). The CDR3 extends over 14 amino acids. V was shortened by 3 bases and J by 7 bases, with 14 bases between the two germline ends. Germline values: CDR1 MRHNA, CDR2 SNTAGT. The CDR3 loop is CASSEGPGDYTQYF. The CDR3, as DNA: TGTGCCAGCAGTGAGGGGCCCGGAGATTATACGCAGTATTTT.

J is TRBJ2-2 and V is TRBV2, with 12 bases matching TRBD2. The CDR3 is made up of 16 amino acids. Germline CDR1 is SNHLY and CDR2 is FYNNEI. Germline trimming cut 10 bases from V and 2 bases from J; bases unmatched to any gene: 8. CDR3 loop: CATKRLAGANTGELFF. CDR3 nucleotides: TGTGCCACAAAAAGACTAGCGGGGGCAAACACCGGGGAGCTGTTTTTT.

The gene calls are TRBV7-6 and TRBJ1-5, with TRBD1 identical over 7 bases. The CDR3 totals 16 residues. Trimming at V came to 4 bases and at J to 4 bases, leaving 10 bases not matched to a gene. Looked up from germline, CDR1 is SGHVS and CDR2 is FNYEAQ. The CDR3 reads CASSSLTGKLNQPQHF. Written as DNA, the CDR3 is TGTGCCAGCAGCTCCCTGACAGGGAAACTTAATCAGCCCCAGCATTTT. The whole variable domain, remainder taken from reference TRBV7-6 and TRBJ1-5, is GAGVSQSPRYKVTKRGQDVALRCDPISGHVSLYWYRQALGQGPEFLTYFNYEAQQDKSGLPNDRFSAERPEGSISTLTIQRTEQRDSAMYRCASSSLTGKLNQPQHFGDGTRLSIL.

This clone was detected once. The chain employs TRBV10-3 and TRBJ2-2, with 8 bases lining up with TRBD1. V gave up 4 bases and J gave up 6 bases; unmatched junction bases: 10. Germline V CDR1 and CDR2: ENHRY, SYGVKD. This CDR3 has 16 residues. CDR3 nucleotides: TGTGCCATCAGTGTACACAGGGGGTCGAGGGCCGGGGAGCTGTTTTTT. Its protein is CAISVHRGSRAGELFF.

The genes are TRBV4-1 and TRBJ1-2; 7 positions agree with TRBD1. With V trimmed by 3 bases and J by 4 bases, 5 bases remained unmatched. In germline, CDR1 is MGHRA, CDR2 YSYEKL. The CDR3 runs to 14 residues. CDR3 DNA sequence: TGCGCCAGCAGCCATCCAGGGGGAATCTATGGCTACACCTTC. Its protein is CASSHPGGIYGYTF.

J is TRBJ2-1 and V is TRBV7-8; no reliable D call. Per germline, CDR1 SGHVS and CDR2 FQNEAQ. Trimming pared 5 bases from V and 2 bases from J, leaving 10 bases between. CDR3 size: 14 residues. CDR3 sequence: CASSHENTYNEQFF. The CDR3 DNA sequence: TGTGCCAGCAGCCACGAGAATACCTACAATGAGCAGTTCTTC.

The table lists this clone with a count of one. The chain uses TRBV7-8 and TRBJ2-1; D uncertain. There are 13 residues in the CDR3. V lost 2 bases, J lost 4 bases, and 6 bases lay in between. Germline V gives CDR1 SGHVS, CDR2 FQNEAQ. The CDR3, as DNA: TGTGCCAGCAGCTTACAGACTTACAATGAGCAGTTCTTC. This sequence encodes CASSLQTYNEQFF. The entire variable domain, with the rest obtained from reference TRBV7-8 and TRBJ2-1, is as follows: GAGVSQSPRYKVAKRGQDVALRCDPISGHVSLFWYQQALGQGPEFLTYFQNEAQLDKSGLPSDRFFAERPEGSVSTLKIQRTQQEDSAVYLCASSLQTYNEQFFGPGTRLTVL.

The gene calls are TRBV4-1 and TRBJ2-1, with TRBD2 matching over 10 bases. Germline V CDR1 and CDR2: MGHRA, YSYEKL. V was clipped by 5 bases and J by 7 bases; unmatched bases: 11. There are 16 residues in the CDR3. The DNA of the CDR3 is TGCGCCAGCAGCGCTTATAGCGGGGGGCGGGGGAATGAGCAGTTCTTC. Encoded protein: CASSAYSGGRGNEQFF.

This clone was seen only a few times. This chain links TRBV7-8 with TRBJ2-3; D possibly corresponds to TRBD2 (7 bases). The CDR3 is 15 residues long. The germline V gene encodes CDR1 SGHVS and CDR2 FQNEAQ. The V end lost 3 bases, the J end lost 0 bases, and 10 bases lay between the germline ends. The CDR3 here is CASSLAGASTDTQYF. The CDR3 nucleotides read TGTGCCAGCAGCTTGGCGGGGGCAAGCACAGATACGCAGTATTTT.

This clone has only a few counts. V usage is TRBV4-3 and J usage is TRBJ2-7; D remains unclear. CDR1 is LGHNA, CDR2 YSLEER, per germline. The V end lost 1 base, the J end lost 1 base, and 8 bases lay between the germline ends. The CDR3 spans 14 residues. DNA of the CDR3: TGCGCCAGCAGCCAAGTATTCAGTTCCTACGAGCAGTACTTC. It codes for CASSQVFSSYEQYF.

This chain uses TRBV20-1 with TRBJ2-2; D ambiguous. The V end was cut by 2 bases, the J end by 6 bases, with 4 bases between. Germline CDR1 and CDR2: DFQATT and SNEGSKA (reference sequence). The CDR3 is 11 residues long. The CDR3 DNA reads TGCAGTGCTAGACGCGCCGGGGAGCTGTTTTTT. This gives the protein CSARRAGELFF.

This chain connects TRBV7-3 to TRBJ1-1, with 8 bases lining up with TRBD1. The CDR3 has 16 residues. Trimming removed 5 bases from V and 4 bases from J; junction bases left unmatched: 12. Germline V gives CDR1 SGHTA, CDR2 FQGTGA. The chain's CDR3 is CASSPGQGHRGTEAFF. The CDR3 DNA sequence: TGTGCCAGCAGCCCCGGACAGGGACACCGGGGCACTGAAGCTTTCTTT.

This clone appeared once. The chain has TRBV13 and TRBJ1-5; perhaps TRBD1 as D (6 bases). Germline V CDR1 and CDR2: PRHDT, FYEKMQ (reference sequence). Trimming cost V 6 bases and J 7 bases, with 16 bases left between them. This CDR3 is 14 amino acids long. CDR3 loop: CASSSRGRGQPQHF. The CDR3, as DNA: TGTGCCAGCAGTAGCCGGGGGCGCGGACAGCCCCAGCATTTT.

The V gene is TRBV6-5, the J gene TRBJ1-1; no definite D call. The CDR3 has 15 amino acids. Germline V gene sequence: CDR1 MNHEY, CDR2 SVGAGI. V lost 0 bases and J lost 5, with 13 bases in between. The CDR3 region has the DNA TGTGCCAGCAGTTACTCGGGCAGTATTGGGACTGAAGCTTTCTTT. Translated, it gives CASSYSGSIGTEAFF.

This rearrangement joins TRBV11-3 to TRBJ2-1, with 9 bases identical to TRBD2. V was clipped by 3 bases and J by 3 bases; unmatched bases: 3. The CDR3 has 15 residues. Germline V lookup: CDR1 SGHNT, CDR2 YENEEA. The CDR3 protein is CASSFGLASYNEQFF. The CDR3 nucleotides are TGTGCCAGCAGCTTCGGACTAGCGAGCTACAATGAGCAGTTCTTC.

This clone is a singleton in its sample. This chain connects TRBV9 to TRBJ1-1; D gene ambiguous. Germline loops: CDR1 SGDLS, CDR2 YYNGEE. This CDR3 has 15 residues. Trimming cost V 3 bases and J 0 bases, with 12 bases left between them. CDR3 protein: CASSALRTVNTEAFF. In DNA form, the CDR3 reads TGTGCCAGCAGCGCCCTACGGACCGTGAACACTGAAGCTTTCTTT.

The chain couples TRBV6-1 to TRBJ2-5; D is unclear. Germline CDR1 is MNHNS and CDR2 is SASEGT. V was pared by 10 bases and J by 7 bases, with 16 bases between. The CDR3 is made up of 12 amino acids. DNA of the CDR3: TGTGCCATTCGGACGATCGTAGGGACCCAGTACTTC. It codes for CAIRTIVGTQYF.

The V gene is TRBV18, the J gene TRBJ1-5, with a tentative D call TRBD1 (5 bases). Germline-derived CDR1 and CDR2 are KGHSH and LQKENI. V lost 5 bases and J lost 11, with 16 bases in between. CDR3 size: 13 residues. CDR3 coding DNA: TGTGCCAGCTCAGATTCAGGGTTTAGGGCCCAGCATTTT. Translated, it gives CASSDSGFRAQHF.

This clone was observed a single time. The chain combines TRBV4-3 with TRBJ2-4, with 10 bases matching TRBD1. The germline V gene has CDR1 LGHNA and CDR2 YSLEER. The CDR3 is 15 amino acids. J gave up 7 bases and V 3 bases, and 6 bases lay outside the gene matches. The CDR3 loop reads CASSQGTGVVNIQYF. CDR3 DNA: TGCGCCAGCAGCCAGGGGACAGGGGTGGTGAACATTCAGTACTTC.

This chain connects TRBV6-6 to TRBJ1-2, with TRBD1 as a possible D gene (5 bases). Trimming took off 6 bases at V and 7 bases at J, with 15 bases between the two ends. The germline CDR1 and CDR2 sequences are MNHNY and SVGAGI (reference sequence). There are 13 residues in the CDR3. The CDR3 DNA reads TGTGCCAGCAGCCTCCGGGACCGCCCTGGCTACACCTTC. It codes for CASSLRDRPGYTF.

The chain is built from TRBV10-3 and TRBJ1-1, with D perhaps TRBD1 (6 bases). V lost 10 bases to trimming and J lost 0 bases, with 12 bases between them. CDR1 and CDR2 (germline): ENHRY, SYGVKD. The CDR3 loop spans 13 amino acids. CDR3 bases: TGTGCCACACGGACAGAAATGAACACTGAAGCTTTCTTT. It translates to CATRTEMNTEAFF.

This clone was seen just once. The CDR3 reads CASSQGVSGIREKLFF. CDR3 in DNA: TGCGCCAGCAGCCAAGGGGTTAGCGGGATTCGGGAAAAACTGTTTTTT. The chain has TRBV4-3 and TRBJ1-4; D remains ambiguous. Germline V gene lookup returns CDR1 LGHNA and CDR2 YSLEER. V was clipped by 1 base and J by 8 bases, with 17 bases between them. This CDR3 is 16 amino acids long.